The present TCR beta chain was sequenced within a study of control samples from healthy donors and cancer patients. Clones were read by immunoSEQ multiplex PCR, and TCRdb kept only the in-frame ones, dropping some. The table lists 130,000 to 150,000 clones, 85% to 95% of them singletons. Per the germline V gene, CDR1 is SQVTM and CDR2 is ANQGSEA. V was cut by 6 bases and J by 4 bases, with 13 bases left in between. The CDR3 runs 13 residues. The sample taken for sequencing was PBMCs. The chain recombines TRBV29-1 with TRBJ1-3; a weak D match, TRBD1 (5 bases). The sequence derives from a man between 60 and 70 years old with colorectal cancer. DNA of the CDR3: TGCAGCGTCGGGACGGTGTCCGGAAACACCATATATTTT. Translated, it gives CSVGTVSGNTIYF.